This is a list of T cell receptor beta chains from one sample in a study of cytomegalovirus exposure and HLA in healthy donors. The protocol was immunoSEQ multiplex PCR, while the TCRdb copy is restricted to in-frame clones and leaves out a portion. There are 100,000 to 150,000 clones in the sample; approximately 61% occur only once, and about 1.6% lies in the top ten. Sequenced input: PBMCs. The source of these receptors is a man aged 30 to 39 in good health and CMV-seropositive. CDR3s include the opening cysteine and the closing phenylalanine or tryptophan. A D gene is named only where the DNA matches it firmly. Where a row states a size, it is once, few, many or the class of an expanded clone; other rows omit it.

clone size	V gene	J gene	D gene	CDR3 protein	CDR3 DNA
.	TRBV18	TRBJ2-3	TRBD2	CASSPLAVTDTQYF	TGTGCCAGCTCACCCCTAGCGGTAACAGATACGCAGTATTTT
once	TRBV4-1	TRBJ2-2	TRBD2	CASSQTPLSLAGEVTGELFF	TGCGCCAGCAGCCAAACACCCTTGTCCCTAGCGGGAGAAGTCACCGGGGAGCTGTTTTTT
.	TRBV18	TRBJ1-5	.	CASSLDRSLSLPQHF	TGTGCCAGCTCGCTAGACAGATCGCTGTCGTTGCCCCAGCATTTT
.	TRBV9	TRBJ1-5	.	CASSVEGVNQPQHF	TGTGCCAGCAGCGTAGAAGGGGTAAATCAGCCCCAGCATTTT
.	TRBV4-3	TRBJ2-2	.	CASSQAGRGSGELFF	TGCGCCAGCAGCCAAGCAGGCAGGGGAAGCGGGGAGCTGTTTTTT
.	TRBV18	TRBJ2-7	.	CASSPTGHTYEQYF	TGTGCCAGCTCACCAACAGGACATACCTACGAGCAGTACTTC
.	TRBV29-1	TRBJ2-1	.	CSVLRTPNGEQFF	TGCAGCGTTCTTAGGACACCGAACGGTGAGCAGTTCTTC
.	TRBV5-1	TRBJ2-3	.	CASSQRQARDTQYF	TGCGCCAGCAGCCAACGACAGGCGAGAGATACGCAGTATTTT
.	TRBV5-1	TRBJ2-7	.	CASSLGEYEQYF	TGCGCCAGCAGCTTGGGCGAGTACGAGCAGTACTTC
.	TRBV28	TRBJ1-2	.	CATNLWATGDGYTF	TGTGCCACCAACCTCTGGGCGACGGGGGATGGCTACACCTTC
few	TRBV29-1	TRBJ2-4	.	CSVVGGSKNIQYF	TGCAGCGTTGTAGGGGGATCCAAAAACATTCAGTACTTC
.	TRBV4-2	TRBJ2-6	TRBD1	CASSQVENRGWTGANVLTF	TGTGCCAGCAGCCAGGTAGAAAACAGGGGGTGGACTGGGGCCAACGTCCTGACTTTC
.	TRBV19	TRBJ2-7	.	CASSINRDYEQYF	TGTGCCAGTAGTATTAACAGAGACTACGAGCAGTACTTC
.	TRBV25-1	TRBJ1-2	TRBD1	CASSFHQGVGYGYTF	TGTGCCAGCAGTTTCCACCAGGGGGTCGGCTATGGCTACACCTTC
.	TRBV27	TRBJ2-3	.	CASILTGPYTDTQYF	TGTGCCAGCATATTGACAGGTCCGTACACAGATACGCAGTATTTT
.	TRBV9	TRBJ2-7	.	CASSVNPPRGAYEQYF	TGTGCCAGCAGCGTAAACCCCCCAAGGGGCGCGTACGAGCAGTACTTC
few	TRBV4-3	TRBJ2-7	TRBD1	CASSQDRGQEYNEQYF	TGCGCCAGCAGCCAAGATCGGGGACAGGAATATAACGAGCAGTACTTC
.	TRBV28	TRBJ2-2	TRBD1	CASSQGGQGPGELFF	TGTGCCAGCAGTCAGGGGGGACAGGGGCCCGGGGAGCTGTTTTTT
once	TRBV5-1	TRBJ2-1	TRBD1	CASSLGPTGVNEQFF	TGCGCCAGCAGCTTGGGCCCCACAGGGGTCAATGAGCAGTTCTTC
.	TRBV15	TRBJ2-1	.	CATSRRRWDNEQFF	TGTGCCACCAGCAGGCGGCGTTGGGACAATGAGCAGTTCTTC
once	TRBV2	TRBJ1-5	.	CASSGVPVRSNQPQHF	TGTGCCAGCAGCGGGGTTCCTGTTAGAAGCAATCAGCCCCAGCATTTT
.	TRBV7-9	TRBJ2-3	.	CASSLGEHTDTQYF	TGTGCCAGCAGCTTAGGGGAGCACACAGATACGCAGTATTTT
.	TRBV6-5	TRBJ1-1	.	CASSKTVMNTEAFF	TGTGCCAGCAGTAAGACAGTCATGAACACTGAAGCTTTCTTT
.	TRBV7-2	TRBJ2-3	TRBD2	CASSFSGSRNQYF	TGTGCCAGCAGCTTTAGCGGGAGCAGGAACCAGTATTTT
few	TRBV7-9	TRBJ1-2	.	CSSSLEGYGYTF	TGTTCCAGCAGCTTAGAGGGGTACGGCTACACCTTC
.	TRBV9	TRBJ1-2	.	CAGNLFGSNYGYTF	TGTGCCGGCAACCTCTTCGGTTCTAACTATGGCTACACCTTC
.	TRBV7-2	TRBJ2-3	TRBD2	CASSIGLVRSDTQYF	TGTGCCAGCAGCATAGGACTAGTAAGGTCAGATACGCAGTATTTT
.	TRBV5-1	TRBJ2-5	TRBD1	CASSDGQAEGTQYF	TGCGCCAGCAGCGACGGACAGGCCGAGGGGACCCAGTACTTC